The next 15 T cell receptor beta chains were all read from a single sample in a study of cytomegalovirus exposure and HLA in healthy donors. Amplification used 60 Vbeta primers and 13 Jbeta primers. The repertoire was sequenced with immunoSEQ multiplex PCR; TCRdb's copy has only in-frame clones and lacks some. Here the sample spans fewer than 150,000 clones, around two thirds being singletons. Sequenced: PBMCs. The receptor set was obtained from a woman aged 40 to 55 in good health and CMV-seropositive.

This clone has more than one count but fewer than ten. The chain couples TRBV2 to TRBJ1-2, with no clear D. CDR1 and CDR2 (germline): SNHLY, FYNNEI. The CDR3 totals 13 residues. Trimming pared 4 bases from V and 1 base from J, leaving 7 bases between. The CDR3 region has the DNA TGTGCCAGCAGTGCCAGGCTTAACTATGGCTACACCTTC. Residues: CASSARLNYGYTF.

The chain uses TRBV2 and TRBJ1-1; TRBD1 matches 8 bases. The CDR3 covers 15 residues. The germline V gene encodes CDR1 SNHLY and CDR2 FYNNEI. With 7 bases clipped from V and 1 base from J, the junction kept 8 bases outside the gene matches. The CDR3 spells CASTKDRAENTEAFF. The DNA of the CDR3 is TGTGCCAGCACGAAGGACAGGGCAGAGAACACTGAAGCTTTCTTT. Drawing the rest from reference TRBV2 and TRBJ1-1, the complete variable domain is EPEVTQTPSHQVTQMGQEVILRCVPISNHLYFYWYRQILGQKVEFLVSFYNNEISEKSEIFDDQFSVERPDGSNFTLKIRSTKLEDSAMYFCASTKDRAENTEAFFGQGTRLTVV.

In DNA, the CDR3 is TGTGCCACCAGCCGACGGAGCTCCTACGAGCAGTACTTC. It codes for CATSRRSSYEQYF. The chain combines TRBV15 with TRBJ2-7; D is ambiguous. V was cut by 5 bases and J by 0 bases, with 8 bases left in between. CDR3 length: 13 residues. Looked up from germline, CDR1 is LNHNV and CDR2 is YYDKDF (reference sequence). Supplemented by reference TRBV15 and TRBJ2-7, the full variable domain reads DAMVIQNPRYQVTQFGKPVTLSCSQTLNHNVMYWYQQKSSQAPKLLFHYYDKDFNNEADTPDNFQSRRPNTSFCFLDIRSPGLGDTAMYLCATSRRSSYEQYFGPGTRLTVT.

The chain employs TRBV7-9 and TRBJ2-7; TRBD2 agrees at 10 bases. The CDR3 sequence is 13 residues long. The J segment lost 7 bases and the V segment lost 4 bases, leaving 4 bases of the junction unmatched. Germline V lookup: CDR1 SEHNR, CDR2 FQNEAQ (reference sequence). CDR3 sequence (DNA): TGTGCCAGCAGCTCGGGACTAGCGAGGGAGCAGTACTTC. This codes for CASSSGLAREQYF.

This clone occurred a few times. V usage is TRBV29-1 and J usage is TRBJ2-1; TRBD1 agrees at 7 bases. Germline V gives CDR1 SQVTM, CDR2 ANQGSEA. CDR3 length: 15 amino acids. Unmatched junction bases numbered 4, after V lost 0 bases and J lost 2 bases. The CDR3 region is CSVEETGLAYNEQFF. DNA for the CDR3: TGCAGCGTTGAAGAGACAGGGCTCGCCTACAATGAGCAGTTCTTC.

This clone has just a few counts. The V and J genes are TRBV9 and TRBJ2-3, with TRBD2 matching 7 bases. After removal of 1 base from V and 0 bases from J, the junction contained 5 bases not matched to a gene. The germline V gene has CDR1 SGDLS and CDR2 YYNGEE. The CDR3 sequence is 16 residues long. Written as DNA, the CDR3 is TGTGCCAGCAGCGTAAACAGCGGGGTGAGCACAGATACGCAGTATTTT. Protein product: CASSVNSGVSTDTQYF.

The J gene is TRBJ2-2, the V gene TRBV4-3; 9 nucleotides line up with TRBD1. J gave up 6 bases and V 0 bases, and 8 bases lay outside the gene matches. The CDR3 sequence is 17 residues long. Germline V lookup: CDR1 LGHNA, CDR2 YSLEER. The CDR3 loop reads CASSQEKARQGAGELFF. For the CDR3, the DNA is TGCGCCAGCAGCCAAGAGAAAGCGAGACAGGGGGCCGGGGAGCTGTTTTTT.

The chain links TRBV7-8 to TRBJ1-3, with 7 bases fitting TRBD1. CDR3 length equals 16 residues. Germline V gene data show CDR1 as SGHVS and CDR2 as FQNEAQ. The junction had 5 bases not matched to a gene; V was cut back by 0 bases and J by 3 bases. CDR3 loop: CASSLAGAGGGNTIYF. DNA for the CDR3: TGTGCCAGCAGCTTAGCGGGCGCAGGGGGTGGAAACACCATATATTTT. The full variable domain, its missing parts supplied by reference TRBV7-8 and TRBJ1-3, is GAGVSQSPRYKVAKRGQDVALRCDPISGHVSLFWYQQALGQGPEFLTYFQNEAQLDKSGLPSDRFFAERPEGSVSTLKIQRTQQEDSAVYLCASSLAGAGGGNTIYFGEGSWLTVV.

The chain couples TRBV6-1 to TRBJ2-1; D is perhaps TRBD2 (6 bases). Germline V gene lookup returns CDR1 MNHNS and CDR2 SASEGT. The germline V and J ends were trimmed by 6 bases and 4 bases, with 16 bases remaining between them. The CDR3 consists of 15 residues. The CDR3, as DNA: TGTGCCAGCAGCCTTAACCGGGGAGGATACAATGAGCAGTTCTTC. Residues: CASSLNRGGYNEQFF.

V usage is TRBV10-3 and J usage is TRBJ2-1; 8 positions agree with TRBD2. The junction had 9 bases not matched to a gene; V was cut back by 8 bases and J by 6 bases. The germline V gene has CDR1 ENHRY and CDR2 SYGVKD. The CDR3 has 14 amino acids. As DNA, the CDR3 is TGTGCCATCGGGACGGGGGGGCAGGGCAATGAGCAGTTCTTC. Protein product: CAIGTGGQGNEQFF.

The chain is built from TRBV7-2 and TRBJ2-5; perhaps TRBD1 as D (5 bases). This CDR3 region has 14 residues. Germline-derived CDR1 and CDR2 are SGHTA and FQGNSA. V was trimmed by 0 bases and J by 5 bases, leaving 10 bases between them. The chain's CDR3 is CASSLAGPGETQYF. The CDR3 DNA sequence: TGTGCCAGCAGCTTAGCTGGGCCAGGGGAGACCCAGTACTTC.

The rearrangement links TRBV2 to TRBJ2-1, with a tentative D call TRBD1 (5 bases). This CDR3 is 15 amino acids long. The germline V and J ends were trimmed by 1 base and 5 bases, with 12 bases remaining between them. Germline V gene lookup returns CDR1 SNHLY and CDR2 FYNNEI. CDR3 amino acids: CASSEGAGSDNEQFF. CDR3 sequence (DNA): TGTGCCAGCAGTGAAGGGGCAGGGTCCGACAATGAGCAGTTCTTC.

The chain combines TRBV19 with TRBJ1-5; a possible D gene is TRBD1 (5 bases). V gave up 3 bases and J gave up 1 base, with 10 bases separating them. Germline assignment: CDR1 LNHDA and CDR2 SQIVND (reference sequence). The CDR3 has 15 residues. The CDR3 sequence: CASSIRGASNQPQHF. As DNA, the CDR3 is TGTGCCAGTAGTATTAGGGGTGCAAGCAATCAGCCCCAGCATTTT.

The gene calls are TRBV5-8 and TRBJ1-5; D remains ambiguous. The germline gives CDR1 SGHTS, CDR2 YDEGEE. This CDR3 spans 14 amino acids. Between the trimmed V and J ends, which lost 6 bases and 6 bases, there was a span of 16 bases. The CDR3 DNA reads TGTGCCAGCAACCCGTCTCGAGTCCGTCAGCCCCAGCATTTT. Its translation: CASNPSRVRQPQHF.

CDR3 in DNA: TGTGCCAGCAGCTTAGTGGCGAGGGGAGGAGGCTCCTACGAGCAGTACTTC. This translates into CASSLVARGGGSYEQYF. The V and J genes are TRBV7-6 and TRBJ2-7, with a tentative D call TRBD2 (6 bases). CDR3 length: 17 amino acids. Germline lookup yields CDR1 SGHVS and CDR2 FNYEAQ. Between the trimmed V and J ends, which lost 1 base and 0 bases, there was a span of 16 bases. Together with reference TRBV7-6 and TRBJ2-7, the CDR3 gives the full variable domain: GAGVSQSPRYKVTKRGQDVALRCDPISGHVSLYWYRQALGQGPEFLTYFNYEAQQDKSGLPNDRFSAERPEGSISTLTIQRTEQRDSAMYRCASSLVARGGGSYEQYFGPGTRLTVT.